One and the same sample provided the 22 T cell receptor beta chains below, sequenced in a study of regulatory T cells in long-lasting Graves disease. Time point of the sample: newly diagnosed GD, antithyroid drugs for less than 3 months. PBMCs provided the RNA from which the TCR library was made. The TCR beta library used iRepertoire HTBI primers with Arm-PCR amplification of CDR3. TCRdb processed the multiplex PCR reads anew with MiXCR; each CDR3 protein has one entry. The data contain 440,000 or so distinct CDR3 sequences, around 14% of them seen just once; the ten biggest clones take up 15% to 20%. These records were also assigned to another study, of T cells in Graves' hyperthyroidism and ophthalmopathy.

Sequencing was performed on peripheral blood mononuclear cells (PBMCs), taken at new diagnosis, from a patient treated with antithyroid drugs. Receptor source: a woman aged 25 to 45 with Graves disease.

Turning to this clonotype: A far larger clone differs by one base, so this is likely a read error. The chain employs TRBV20-1 and TRBJ2-7; the D is unclear. The germline V and J ends were trimmed by 0 bases and 7 bases, with 13 bases remaining between them. CDR3 length: 13 residues. The germline gives CDR1 DFQATT, CDR2 SNEGSKA (reference sequence). The CDR3 loop reads CSARDGRYNEQYF. CDR3 DNA sequence: TGCAGTGCTAGAGATGGACGGTACAATGAGCAGTACTTC.

J is TRBJ1-5 and V is TRBV30; D gene unclear. In germline, CDR1 is GTSNPN, CDR2 SVGIG (reference sequence). V shed 1 base and J shed 0 bases, with 13 bases lying between them. This CDR3 contains 16 residues. The CDR3 protein is CAWSAPHFYSNQPQHF. For the CDR3, the DNA is TGTGCCTGGAGTGCCCCGCATTTTTATAGCAATCAGCCCCAGCATTTT.

The sample holds a few counts of this clonotype. The V call is TRBV11-2, the J call TRBJ2-1; D remains ambiguous. The CDR3 covers 14 residues. Germline CDR1 SGHAT, CDR2 FQNNGV. Trimming left V 0 bases short and J 5 bases short, with 8 bases between. The CDR3 DNA reads TGTGCCAGCAGCTTAGATCGGCCAAACAATGAGCAGTTCTTC. This encodes CASSLDRPNNEQFF.

This clonotype was counted many times. The chain has TRBV30 and TRBJ2-7; D is uncertain. Per the germline V gene, CDR1 is GTSNPN and CDR2 is SVGIG (reference sequence). This CDR3 is built from 12 residues. Trimming cost V 4 bases and J 2 bases, with 9 bases left between them. CDR3 loop: CAWTDKTYEQYF. The CDR3 nucleotides read TGTGCCTGGACCGACAAGACCTACGAGCAGTACTTC.

This clonotype has at least ten counts. The chain has TRBV29-1 and TRBJ2-4; 7 bases agree with TRBD1. V was pared by 6 bases and J by 0 bases, with 5 bases of the junction left unmatched. CDR3 length equals 14 residues. In germline, CDR1 is SQVTM, CDR2 ANQGSEA. The CDR3 nucleotides read TGCAGCGTCCGGGACAGCGTAGCCAAAAACATTCAGTACTTC. Translated: CSVRDSVAKNIQYF. Together with reference TRBV29-1 and TRBJ2-4, the CDR3 gives the full variable domain: SAVISQKPSRDICQRGTSLTIQCQVDSQVTMMFWYRQQPGQSLTLIATANQGSEATYESGFVIDKFPISRPNLTFSTLTVSNMSPEDSSIYLCSVRDSVAKNIQYFGAGTRLSVL.

This clonotype appeared many times. V is TRBV12-3 or TRBV12-4 and J is TRBJ2-7; D might be TRBD2 (6 bases). This CDR3 is built from 12 residues. V was trimmed by 3 bases and J by 4 bases, leaving 7 bases between them. The CDR3 loop reads CASSFGRYEQYF. The CDR3 nucleotides read TGTGCCAGCAGTTTCGGGAGATACGAGCAGTACTTC.

This clonotype was recorded many times. The chain is built from TRBV28 and TRBJ2-2, with TRBD2 matching over 11 bases. V trimming: 6 bases; J trimming: 4 bases; junction bases outside the gene matches: 7. The CDR3 loop spans 16 amino acids. Germline CDR1 reads MDHEN; CDR2 reads SYDVKM. The CDR3 nucleotides are TGTGCCAGCAGGTCACTAGCGGGAGTGGTCACCGGGGAGCTGTTTTTT. Translation gives CASRSLAGVVTGELFF.

The chain employs TRBV30 and TRBJ1-1, with TRBD1 matching over 7 bases. The germline gives CDR1 GTSNPN, CDR2 SVGIG (reference sequence). The CDR3 runs to 12 residues. The ends lost 0 bases at V and 11 bases at J; junction bases unmatched: 6. CDR3 in amino acids: CAWSVRGPVAFF. The CDR3 DNA reads as TGTGCCTGGAGTGTAAGGGGGCCGGTGGCTTTCTTT.

V is TRBV5-4 and J is TRBJ2-7; 9 bases agree with TRBD2. The CDR3 length is 14 residues. The trim removed 0 bases at V and 2 bases at J, leaving 0 bases unmatched. Germline V lookup: CDR1 SGHNT, CDR2 YYREEE (reference sequence). CDR3 region: CASSLGTSAYEQYF. The CDR3 DNA reads as TGTGCCAGCAGCTTGGGGACTAGCGCCTACGAGCAGTACTTC.

This clonotype was counted many times. The genes are TRBV12-3 or TRBV12-4 and TRBJ2-7; possibly TRBD1 or TRBD2 for D (6 bases each). The ends were cut back, 7 bases at V and 6 bases at J, with 25 bases in the middle. The CDR3 has 16 amino acids. The CDR3 coding sequence is TGTGCCAGCACCTCAATCGCCAGGGGACTTCCCTTCGAGCAGTACTTC. Protein: CASTSIARGLPFEQYF.

Details on this clonotype: The junction departs from the called germline gene at one end, perhaps through a read error. This chain links TRBV7-9 with TRBJ2-3; 7 bases line up with TRBD2. The CDR3 extends over 15 amino acids. CDR1 SEHNR and CDR2 FQNEAQ come from the germline V gene (reference sequence). As DNA, the CDR3 is TGTGCCAGCAGCTTCAGCTCGACTAGCACCGATACGCAGTATTTT. Its protein product is CASSFSSTSTDTQYF.

The chain links TRBV20-1 to TRBJ2-5; no firm D call. The CDR3 is 12 amino acids. Germline CDR1 DFQATT, CDR2 SNEGSKA (reference sequence). V was cut by 3 bases and J by 2 bases, with 7 bases left in between. The CDR3 spells CSARELQETQYF. CDR3 bases: TGCAGTGCTAGGGAACTTCAAGAGACCCAGTACTTC.

This clonotype has a count of ten or more. V and J are TRBV10-3 and TRBJ2-7; D unclear. The germline V gene has CDR1 ENHRY and CDR2 SYGVKD. This CDR3 comprises 15 residues. V lost 2 bases, J lost 2 bases, and 13 bases lay in between. The CDR3 is CAISERGGPTYEQYF. CDR3 coding DNA: TGTGCCATCAGTGAGCGAGGCGGTCCCACCTACGAGCAGTACTTC.

About this clonotype: Given a much more abundant clone one base away, this may be a read error. The chain links TRBV10-3 to TRBJ2-3, with TRBD1 identical over 7 bases. The germline CDR1 and CDR2 sequences are ENHRY and SYGVKD. CDR3 length equals 14 residues. CDR3 in amino acids: CVIRGTVNTDTQYF. Here the CDR3 DNA reads TGTGTCATCAGGGGGACAGTAAACACAGATACGCAGTATTTT.

This clonotype was found a few times. This chain uses TRBV28 with TRBJ2-1; TRBD2 matches 8 bases. The CDR3 totals 15 residues. Germline V gene data show CDR1 as MDHEN and CDR2 as SYDVKM. V dropped 4 bases and J dropped 5; count of bases not matched to a gene: 7. CDR3 amino acids: CASSSGGSGDNEQFF. The CDR3 region has the DNA TGTGCCAGCAGTTCGGGGGGTAGCGGGGACAATGAGCAGTTCTTC.

The chain combines TRBV10-3 with TRBJ2-7; TRBD1 might be the D (6 bases). The V end lost 4 bases, the J end lost 5 bases, and 12 bases lay between the germline ends. The CDR3 loop spans 13 amino acids. Germline V gives CDR1 ENHRY, CDR2 SYGVKD. The CDR3 is CAISGSRGDEQYF. The CDR3 nucleotides read TGTGCCATCAGTGGTAGCAGGGGTGACGAGCAGTACTTC.

In regard to this clonotype: A much larger clone sits a single nucleotide away, making a read error possible. J is TRBJ2-1 and V is TRBV5-6, with a weak D call TRBD2 (5 bases). Per the germline V gene, CDR1 is SGHDT and CDR2 is YYEEEE. Between the trimmed V and J ends, which lost 0 bases and 4 bases, there was a span of 11 bases. This CDR3 region has 15 residues. The CDR3, as DNA: TGTGCCAGCAGCTTGGAAGCGGCACCTTACAATGAGCAGTTCTTC. Its protein product is CASSLEAAPYNEQFF.

In regard to this clonotype: This probably arose from a read error, given a far larger clone one base away. The rearrangement uses TRBV11-2 and TRBJ2-1, with TRBD2 matching 7 bases. The J call may be in error: the DNA end matches TRBJ2-3 better. Germline CDR1 reads SGHAT; CDR2 reads FQNNGV. This CDR3 comprises 17 residues. The CDR3 region has the DNA TGTGCCAGCAGCTTAGAGTCTAGCGGCTACCATAGGATTACGCAGTATTTT. It yields the protein CASSLESSGYHRITQYF.

Ten or more counts support this clonotype. The chain recombines TRBV12-3 or TRBV12-4 with TRBJ1-1; unclear D gene. The CDR3 loop spans 12 amino acids. V was cut by 6 bases and J by 8 bases, with 13 bases left in between. The CDR3 sequence is CASRQLLTEAFF. The DNA of the CDR3 is TGTGCCAGCAGGCAACTCCTGACAGAAGCTTTCTTT.

This clonotype was found once. A clone one base away is much larger, so this may be a read error. This chain joins TRBV7-2 and TRBJ2-1; 8 bases fit TRBD2. The V gene's germline CDR1 is SGHTA and CDR2 FQGNSA. The CDR3 is 18 amino acids. The CDR3 protein is CASGLAARDAGGYNEQFF. CDR3 bases: TGTGCCAGCGGCTTAGCGGCCCGAGACGCGGGAGGTTACAATGAGCAGTTCTTC.

The chain employs TRBV30 and TRBJ1-6; the D is unclear. This CDR3 contains 16 residues. CDR1 and CDR2 from the germline V gene are GTSNPN and SVGIG (reference sequence). Between the trimmed V and J ends, which lost 7 bases and 8 bases, there was a span of 24 bases. CDR3 in DNA: TGTGCCTTGTTGGATATGAGATTTAATACGTATTCACCCCTCCACTTT. Its translation is CALLDMRFNTYSPLHF.

This sequence joins TRBV10-3 and TRBJ2-1; no clear D gene. The CDR3 extends over 13 amino acids. V dropped 10 bases and J dropped 10 bases, with 20 bases sitting between them. Germline CDR1 ENHRY, CDR2 SYGVKD. The DNA of the CDR3 is TGTGCCACCTCGACGCAGCTCAGAGAAGAGCAGTTCTTC. Translating gives CATSTQLREEQFF.